The 23 T cell receptor beta chains reported below all come from one sample, sequenced in a study of blood T cell repertoires in COVID-19. Some clones are missing from TCRdb's copy, which holds only in-frame ones; the method was immunoSEQ multiplex PCR. Here the sample spans roughly 500,000 clones, approximately 92% being singletons. The sample consisted of peripheral blood. These receptors all stem from a man aged 18 to 30 with COVID-19, enrolled during active disease.

V gene TRBV14 combines with J gene TRBJ1-6; TRBD1 might be the D (5 bases). The CDR3 length is 15 residues. With 1 base removed from V and 10 bases from J, the gap between germline ends came to 14 bases. From germline, CDR1 is SGHDN and CDR2 FVKESK. The CDR3 spells CASSQVLGAQSPLHF. In nucleotides, the CDR3 is TGTGCCAGCAGCCAAGTTCTTGGGGCTCAGTCACCCCTCCACTTT.

This rearrangement joins TRBV7-8 to TRBJ2-7; a weak D match, TRBD1 (5 bases). Trimming shortened V by 2 bases and J by 3 bases, and 14 bases separated the two germline ends. This CDR3 spans 15 amino acids. The germline gives CDR1 SGHVS, CDR2 FQNEAQ. The CDR3 DNA is TGTGCCAGCAGCTTAATGTCAGGGCTCCTCTACGAGCAGTACTTC. This translates into CASSLMSGLLYEQYF.

This clone was seen a few times. The V gene is TRBV19, the J gene TRBJ1-6, with D perhaps TRBD1 (6 bases). V shed 3 bases and J shed 9 bases, with 9 bases lying between them. Germline CDR1 and CDR2: LNHDA and SQIVND (reference sequence). This CDR3 has 13 residues. CDR3 DNA sequence: TGTGCCAGTAGTATGGACAGTAGTTCACCCCTCCACTTT. This translates into CASSMDSSSPLHF.

The J gene is TRBJ2-7, the V gene TRBV12-3 or TRBV12-4; the match to TRBD2 covers 7 bases. Germline trimming cut 7 bases from V and 3 bases from J; bases unmatched to any gene: 3. The CDR3 is 12 amino acids. The DNA of the CDR3 is TGTGCCAGCAAGCGGGATGTCTACGAGCAGTACTTC. As protein: CASKRDVYEQYF.

The CDR3 nucleotides are TGTGCCAGCAGCAAATGGGGGAGCGGGCAGGCACCCATGAACACTGAAGCTTTCTTT. Amino acids: CASSKWGSGQAPMNTEAFF. This sequence joins TRBV21-1 and TRBJ1-1. TRBV21-1 is a listed pseudogene. The CDR3 totals 19 residues.

CDR3 amino acids: CASSHARGTGTRGYGYTF. As DNA, the CDR3 is TGTGCCAGCAGCCACGCCAGGGGAACAGGCACGAGGGGCTATGGCTACACCTTC. The chain couples TRBV3-1 (or the pseudogene TRBV3-2) to TRBJ1-2, with D tentatively TRBD1 (6 bases). Deletions cut 3 bases from V and 4 bases from J, with 24 bases between. Germline-derived CDR1 and CDR2 are LGHDT and YNNKEL (reference sequence). This CDR3 spans 18 amino acids.

This clone was seen just once. This chain joins TRBV29-1 and TRBJ2-4; 7 positions agree with TRBD1. Germline V gene sequence: CDR1 SQVTM, CDR2 ANQGSEA. This CDR3 spans 15 amino acids. With 7 bases clipped from V and 4 bases from J, the junction kept 13 bases outside the gene matches. In DNA form, the CDR3 reads TGCAGCGCTAAAACAGGGGAACAATCGAAAAACATTCAGTACTTC. Amino acids: CSAKTGEQSKNIQYF.

This clone was observed a few times. The chain combines TRBV7-9 with TRBJ2-7; 8 nucleotides agree with TRBD1. The CDR3 is made up of 15 amino acids. V dropped 5 bases and J dropped 4; count of bases not matched to a gene: 10. The germline gives CDR1 SEHNR, CDR2 FQNEAQ (reference sequence). The CDR3 spells CASSASGTGRYEQYF. The CDR3 nucleotides read TGTGCCAGCAGCGCCTCCGGGACAGGAAGATACGAGCAGTACTTC.

The gene calls are TRBV7-2 and TRBJ1-1; D is unresolved. Germline loops: CDR1 SGHTA, CDR2 FQGNSA. V was trimmed by 5 bases and J by 0 bases, leaving 7 bases between them. The CDR3 runs 13 residues. The CDR3 loop is CASSRGLNTEAFF. CDR3 nucleotide sequence: TGTGCCAGCAGCCGCGGCCTGAACACTGAAGCTTTCTTT.

This chain uses TRBV21-1 with TRBJ1-5; the DNA was not used to check the table's D call, TRBD1. TRBV21-1 is a listed pseudogene. This CDR3 has 13 amino acids. CDR3 residues: CASRGQPAQPQHF. Written as DNA, the CDR3 is TGTGCCAGCAGGGGACAGCCCGCTCAGCCCCAGCATTTT.

The V and J genes are TRBV12-3 or TRBV12-4 and TRBJ1-1; no clear D. CDR3 length: 13 residues. V lost 6 bases and J lost 0, with 8 bases in between. CDR3 amino acids: CASRKQLNTEAFF. Here the CDR3 DNA reads TGTGCCAGCAGAAAACAGCTGAACACTGAAGCTTTCTTT.

This sequence joins TRBV2 and TRBJ2-1; 8 nucleotides agree with TRBD2. This CDR3 spans 14 amino acids. Losses at the gene ends were 4 bases for V and 6 bases for J; bases not matched to a gene: 5. Germline CDR1 SNHLY, CDR2 FYNNEI. Here the CDR3 DNA reads TGTGCCAGCAGTGCCGGGAGGGAGGGCAATGAGCAGTTCTTC. Translation: CASSAGREGNEQFF.

This chain connects TRBV7-3 to TRBJ2-5; 7 bases align to TRBD2. Germline-derived CDR1 and CDR2 are SGHTA and FQGTGA. CDR3 size: 15 residues. V lost 6 bases and J lost 0; bases outside the gene matches: 7. The CDR3 region is CASSLAGTNQETQYF. The CDR3, as DNA: TGTGCCAGCAGTCTAGCCGGGACTAACCAAGAGACCCAGTACTTC.

This chain uses TRBV9 with TRBJ2-5, with D possibly TRBD1 on 6 matching bases. CDR3 length: 14 amino acids. V lost 3 bases to trimming and J lost 2 bases, with 11 bases between them. The germline V gene has CDR1 SGDLS and CDR2 YYNGEE. The CDR3 sequence is CASSADRLQETQYF. The DNA for the CDR3 is TGTGCCAGCAGCGCCGACAGGCTGCAAGAGACCCAGTACTTC.

The rearrangement joins TRBV7-9 to TRBJ2-5; no firm D call. Trimming took 7 bases from V and 4 from J, leaving 7 bases between them. There are 11 residues in the CDR3. Germline V gives CDR1 SEHNR, CDR2 FQNEAQ (reference sequence). CDR3 nucleotide sequence: TGTGCCAGCAACGAGCTAGAGACCCAGTACTTC. This codes for CASNELETQYF.

The chain couples TRBV3-1 (or the pseudogene TRBV3-2) to TRBJ2-5; tentatively, D is TRBD1 (5 bases). The length of the CDR3 is 15 residues. Germline V gene data show CDR1 as LGHDT and CDR2 as YNNKEL (reference sequence). V lost 7 bases and J lost 5, with 20 bases in between. CDR3 nucleotide sequence: TGTGCCAGCACCGCCGACAGAATACCGCGGGAGACCCAGTACTTC. Its protein product is CASTADRIPRETQYF.

This chain connects TRBV4-1 to TRBJ1-4; the match to TRBD1 covers 9 bases. Germline assignment: CDR1 MGHRA and CDR2 YSYEKL. V trimming: 4 bases; J trimming: 7 bases; junction bases outside the gene matches: 4. The CDR3 runs to 14 residues. The CDR3 DNA reads TGCGCCAGCAGCCTGGGACAGGGAAGTGAAAAACTGTTTTTT. Its translation is CASSLGQGSEKLFF.

The chain employs TRBV28 and TRBJ1-5, with D unresolved. V was shortened by 8 bases and J by 3 bases, with 8 bases between the two germline ends. The CDR3 length is 12 residues. Germline CDR1 is MDHEN and CDR2 is SYDVKM. CDR3 bases: TGTGCCAGCGGAGGTTCCAATCAGCCCCAGCATTTT. Protein sequence: CASGGSNQPQHF.

The CDR3 here is CASSLMTGEEGETQYF. The CDR3 region has the DNA TGTGCCAGCAGCCTCATGACAGGGGAAGAAGGAGAGACCCAGTACTTC. V and J are TRBV5-8 and TRBJ2-5; 8 bases are a match to TRBD1. CDR3 length: 16 residues. Germline values: CDR1 SGHTS, CDR2 YDEGEE. J was trimmed by 4 bases and V by 4 bases; bases with no gene match: 12. Looking up the rest from reference TRBV5-8 and TRBJ2-5 gives the full variable domain: EAGVTQSPTHLIKTRGQQATLRCSPISGHTSVYWYQQALGLGLQFLLWYDEGEERNRGNFPPRFSGRQFPNYSSELNVNALELEDSALYLCASSLMTGEEGETQYFGPGTRLLVL.

This clone has only a few counts. This chain uses TRBV15 with TRBJ1-1; D is possibly TRBD1 (6 bases). There are 13 residues in the CDR3. The V gene lost 6 bases and the J gene lost 4 bases, with 12 bases spanning the gap. Germline V gene sequence: CDR1 LNHNV, CDR2 YYDKDF (reference sequence). The CDR3 DNA reads TGTGCCACCAGTGACAGGCGTGCCACTGAAGCTTTCTTT. It specifies CATSDRRATEAFF.

The chain joins TRBV12-3 or TRBV12-4 to TRBJ1-2; D is perhaps TRBD1 (5 bases). The V end lost 3 bases, the J end lost 7 bases, and 6 bases lay between the germline ends. This CDR3 is built from 11 residues. CDR3 nucleotides: TGTGCCAGCAGTTTGGGGGGTGGCTACACCTTC. Translated, it gives CASSLGGGYTF.

V is TRBV6-5 and J is TRBJ1-3, with D unclear. The CDR3 contains 13 residues. Germline V lookup: CDR1 MNHEY, CDR2 SVGAGI. The V gene lost 10 bases and the J gene lost 3 bases, with 13 bases spanning the gap. The CDR3 coding sequence is TGTGCCACCACTACGGGGTATGGAAACACCATATATTTT. Amino acid sequence: CATTTGYGNTIYF.

This rearrangement joins TRBV19 to TRBJ2-7, with D possibly TRBD1 on 6 matching bases. Trimming shortened V by 3 bases and J by 6 bases, and 15 bases separated the two germline ends. The CDR3 contains 14 residues. Per germline, CDR1 LNHDA and CDR2 SQIVND (reference sequence). The DNA for the CDR3 is TGTGCCAGTAGTATTCTACCAGGGGTGAGCGAGCAGTACTTC. Translation: CASSILPGVSEQYF.